This TCR beta chain was retrieved from a study of Graves' ophthalmopathy and Graves' hyperthyroidism. As the template, RNA transcripts were used to amplify TCR beta CDR3 regions. After a first-round RT-PCR with HTBI primers, a second-round multiplex PCR was run. TCRdb reprocessed the multiplex PCR reads via MiXCR and lists one record per CDR3 protein. This table has about 620,000 distinct CDR3 sequences, 22% appearing once. Details on this clonotype: Its antigen is unknown.

Study observations and caveats: Sensitivity reached 85% to 90% and specificity around 81% for a 13-signature model separating ophthalmopathy from stable hyperthyroidism.

Patients in the hyperthyroidism group, adults aged 18 to 65, were newly diagnosed, under 2 months' duration. If patients had other autoimmune diseases, uncontrolled infections, pregnancy or lactation, they were excluded. Sequenced sample: peripheral blood. This TCR derives from a young woman with stable Graves' hyperthyroidism. Some clones in this sample may be carry-over from other donors' samples.

Here the CDR3 reads CASRPGTSNYGYTF. The CDR3 nucleotides read TGTGCCAGCCGACCCGGGACGTCAAACTATGGCTACACCTTC. J is TRBJ1-2 and V is TRBV28; D is perhaps TRBD1 (5 bases). The germline V gene has CDR1 MDHEN and CDR2 SYDVKM. V lost 8 bases to trimming and J lost 2 bases, with 15 bases between them. The CDR3 has 14 residues.